The source of this T cell receptor (beta chain) is a study of shared clonotypes between healthy human individuals. Study-wide points: The study's rarefaction showed incomplete sorted-subset sequencing despite large depth. Researchers found naive subsets generally carried larger estimated richness than memory subsets.

This clone has just one count. What it binds is unknown. Germline V gene sequence: CDR1 SGHTA, CDR2 FQGNSA. V was clipped by 5 bases and J by 6 bases, with 10 bases between them. The CDR3 sequence is 13 residues long. The data were produced by immunoSEQ multiplex PCR, yet TCRdb's version contains in-frame clones alone and is incomplete. This table holds 950,000 to 1,300,000 clones, about 75% found once. The receptor's source is a young man in good health. This chain connects TRBV7-2 to TRBJ2-2; D is ambiguous. Input material: memory CD4+ T cells sorted from blood. Subset meaning: CD45RA-negative fraction. CDR3 in DNA: TGTGCCAGCAGCCCCCGGGCTCCCGGGGAGCTGTTTTTT. Protein sequence: CASSPRAPGELFF. Variable domain in full (rest from reference TRBV7-2 and TRBJ2-2): GAGVSQSPSNKVTEKGKDVELRCDPISGHTALYWYRQSLGQGLEFLIYFQGNSAPDKSGLPSDRFSAERTGGSVSTLTIQRTQQEDSAVYLCASSPRAPGELFFGEGSRLTVL.